This T cell receptor (beta chain) was sequenced for a study of shared clonotypes between healthy human individuals (dated by TCRdb to the early 2020s). For the wider study: The cohort included three men and a couple of women between 18 and 49 years of age. Per donor, three plates each were used for CD4 naive and CD4 memory, two for CD8 naive, and one for CD8 memory. To estimate repertoire size and how much clonotypes are shared between individuals, the study performed deep sequencing of blood TCR repertoires from a handful of healthy adults. Different laboratories and diverse techniques were used to prepare libraries and sequence TCR repertoires, to increase sequencing depth and limit assay-specific biases. Per donor, leukapheresis produced somewhere between about 0.85 and 8.9 billion PBMCs.

For the CD8 naive samples, CD45RO-negative cells were positively selected for CCR7, yielding a CD45RA+CCR7+ population from which TemRA cells were excluded. The donors were healthy, HIV-negative adults with no recently reported acute infections or vaccinations. Every donor was a Caucasian adult residing in Nashville, Tennessee, USA. After blood collection by leukapheresis, PBMCs were isolated using Ficoll-Histopaque density gradient centrifugation and then cryopreserved in the vapor phase of liquid nitrogen. Analytical flow cytometry was used to check the purity and quantity of each magnetically sorted T cell population. From each sorted fraction, genomic DNA was isolated and quantified by UV absorbance on a Nanodrop 2000c. Note on this clone: Its antigen is still unknown. There are no base qualities to consult, and no much larger clone falls within one base.

On the study overall, not on this receptor specifically: Sampling was restricted to blood, and TCR repertoires in tissue are likely to differ from TCR repertoires in blood. Pairwise subsampling indicated that sequencing depth was expected to affect the degree of clonotype sharing among donors. Even with the large sequencing depth, rarefaction of the sorted-subset datasets indicated that sequencing was incomplete. Because the study included a small number of donors, the genetic and exposure-history diversity represented was limited. Estimated clonotype richness was generally larger for naive than for memory subsets. When a handful of donors were compared, the shared fraction of clonotypes was roughly 4.8% for naive CD4, less than 4% for naive CD8, more than 2% for memory CD4, and roughly 0.43% for memory CD8. Compared with non-shared clonotypes, the clonotypes found in all four sorted-subset donors had higher generation probabilities.

The cysteine opens and the phenylalanine closes a CDR3 of 13 amino acids. Only the CDR3 region is kept as DNA, spanning 39 bases read in frame from base 1. The germline V gene supplies CDR1 SGHAT and CDR2 FQNNGV. V has 1 base trimmed and J has 16 bases trimmed; junction bases matching no gene number 10. TCR CDR3 regions were amplified from genomic DNA by multiplex PCR using the deep immunoSEQ assay. Extracted genomic DNA from each cell subset was spread evenly across all wells of several immunoSEQ 96-well plates, with each plate serving as a replicate. For sorted subsets, 200 ng of genomic DNA, equivalent to around 29,000 T cell genomes, went into each replicate PCR. Purified libraries were measured with a Qubit 3.0 fluorometer, size-checked on a Bioanalyzer 2100, and measured again with the KAPA Library Quantification kit. Every immunoSEQ 96-well plate was sequenced on a separate single-read 150-cycle Illumina NextSeq 550 flow cell. For the original study's pipeline: The immunoSEQ output contained only junctional sequences without quality scores, so filtering could not match that applied to full-length reads. To assign V/J genes and CDR3, sequences were annotated against IMGT germline references using PyIR, a Python wrapper for IgBLAST v1.9. Reads were filtered out if the reads had weak V/J assignments (E-value above 1e-6), no CDR3, stop codons, out-of-frame junctions, or ambiguous translated residues. V3J clonotypes were defined by identical inferred V gene, J gene, and CDR3 amino acid sequence. Percentage overlap between repertoires was calculated by dividing the number of shared unique clonotypes by the size of the smaller repertoire. RTK rarefaction, the Chao1 estimator, and Recon v2.1 estimates of unobserved clonotypes were used to assess repertoire richness. For all TCRbeta clonotypes obtained by the gDNA method from four donors, generation probabilities were computed with OLGA. Here the immuneACCESS table is served through TCRdb, limited to in-frame sequences with V and J called. Missing clones are a known gap in these copies; in checked studies unresolved V genes cover under half, and the rest lacks a known reason. V and J calls plus clone size are reproduced from that table; the DNA served to infer D and trimming. The sample table lists around 600,000 clones, 98% of them with a count of one. Less than 0.35% of the sample is taken by the ten largest.

The specimen sequenced was naive CD8+ T cells sorted from blood. This specimen's cell subset or site label, per the study, means: CD45RA+CCR7+. The receptor comes from a man in his thirties or forties in good health. The sequence is built from TRBV11-2 and TRBJ2-1, with 7 middle bases fitting TRBD2. The DNA is as follows: TGTGCCAGCAGCTTAGTAGGTGCGGGAGAAGACTTCTTC. This sequence encodes CASSLVGAGEDFF.